The clone carrying this T cell receptor beta chain has more than one count but fewer than ten. Its antigen is not identified. The record originates from a study of T cell repertoires in cytomegalovirus infection. TCRdb ran MiXCR on the reads and lists one entry per CDR3 protein. The sample has 900,000 to 950,000 distinct CDR3 sequences; roughly 30% are singletons. The sample here was cultured CD8+ T cells from PBMCs, taken from culture after CMV antigen stimulation. The receptor was derived from a human donor in good health (CMV status not recorded). Some clones in this sample may be carry-over from other donors' samples.

The CDR3 reads CASSLAGGYDTGELFF. CDR3 nucleotides: TGCGCCAGCAGCTTGGCCGGGGGATACGACACCGGGGAGCTGTTTTTT. The genes are TRBV5-1 and TRBJ2-2, with TRBD2 as a possible D gene (6 bases). Trimming took off 0 bases at V and 3 bases at J, with 12 bases between the two ends. This CDR3 spans 16 amino acids. Germline-derived CDR1 and CDR2 are SGHRS and YFSETQ.